The rows below give T cell receptor beta chains drawn from one sample of a study of blood T cell repertoires in COVID-19. Libraries were prepared by immunoSEQ multiplex PCR; TCRdb keeps only in-frame clonotypes and omits some of them. Altogether roughly 59,000 clones are present, approximately 82% being singletons, with the ten largest covering approximately 6%. The sample consisted of peripheral blood. Receptors originate from a human donor in a cohort sampled during active COVID-19. Both conserved end residues are part of each CDR3. A D gene is named only where the DNA matches it firmly. Clone sizes are given selectively: once, few, many, or a class where the clone is expanded.

TRBV24-1,TRBJ2-2,TRBD2,NA,TGTGCCACCGGACTAGTTCTGAACACCGGGGAGCTGTTTTTT,CATGLVLNTGELFF
TRBV3-1/TRBV3-2,TRBJ2-7,NA,NA,TGTGCCAGCAGCCAAGACAGGTTGCACGAGCAGTACTTC,CASSQDRLHEQYF
TRBV15,TRBJ1-5,NA,NA,TGTGCCACCAGCAGCGGACAGCCTGACAATCAGCCCCAGCATTTT,CATSSGQPDNQPQHF
TRBV7-6,TRBJ2-5,TRBD2,NA,TGTGCCAGCAGCTTTAGCGGGAGAAAAGAGACCCAGTACTTC,CASSFSGRKETQYF
TRBV5-1,TRBJ1-1,NA,NA,TGCGCCAGCAGCTTGGCCGTGAACACTGAAGCTTTCTTT,CASSLAVNTEAFF
TRBV7-3,TRBJ2-2,NA,NA,TGTGCCAGCAGCACTAGATCCGCTTTAAACAGGGCGAACACCGGGGAGCTGTTTTTT,CASSTRSALNRANTGELFF
TRBV5-1,TRBJ2-1,TRBD1,NA,TGCGCCAGCAGCTCGGGGACAGGAATTTTTGGTGCCTACAATGAGCAGTTCTTC,CASSSGTGIFGAYNEQFF
TRBV3-1/TRBV3-2,TRBJ2-5,TRBD2,NA,TGTGCCAGCAGCCTGACTAGCGGGAGGCTGGAGACCCAGTACTTC,CASSLTSGRLETQYF
TRBV5-1,TRBJ2-1,TRBD1,NA,TGCGCCAGCAGCATGGACAGGGCACTGCGCTTCTTC,CASSMDRALRFF
TRBV28,TRBJ2-3,NA,NA,TGTGCCAGCAGTTGGGAGGGGGTGGATACGCAGTATTTT,CASSWEGVDTQYF
TRBV18,TRBJ2-7,TRBD2,few,TGTGCCAGCTCACCACGGCGCGGGGGGGCCTACGAGCAGTACTTC,CASSPRRGGAYEQYF
TRBV7-9,TRBJ2-5,TRBD1,few,TGTGCCAGCAGCTTTACAGGGGCCCAGTACTTC,CASSFTGAQYF
TRBV9,TRBJ1-3,NA,NA,TGTGCCAGCAGCGTAGACAGCGGAAACACCATATATTTT,CASSVDSGNTIYF
TRBV6-2/TRBV6-3,TRBJ2-4,TRBD2,NA,TGTGCCAGCAGTTCGGGGGGTCTAATTCAGTACTTC,CASSSGGLIQYF
TRBV11-1,TRBJ2-5,NA,NA,TGTGCCAGCAGCCGACGGCTGACAGGTAGAGAGACCCAGTACTTC,CASSRRLTGRETQYF
TRBV20-1,TRBJ2-3,NA,NA,TGCAGTGCTAGTGGGACCGCGGGCGAGGATACGCAGTATTTT,CSASGTAGEDTQYF
TRBV6-1,TRBJ2-1,TRBD1,NA,TGTGCCAGCAGTGAACCGGGACAGAGATACAATGAGCAGTTCTTC,CASSEPGQRYNEQFF
TRBV10-1,TRBJ2-1,TRBD2,once,TGCGCCAGCAGTGAGGTGGGGACGGGACTAGCGGGTCATGAGCAGTTCTTC,CASSEVGTGLAGHEQFF
TRBV6-1,TRBJ2-3,TRBD2,NA,TGTGCCAGCAGTGAGATAGCGGGAGGGCCCCCAGATACGCAGTATTTT,CASSEIAGGPPDTQYF
TRBV6-1,TRBJ2-1,TRBD2,NA,TGTGCCAGCAGTGAACGGAGCGGGAGTTTCTATGAGCAGTTCTTC,CASSERSGSFYEQFF
TRBV11-3,TRBJ2-2,TRBD1,NA,TGTGCCAGCACCCAACGGAGGGGGGCGGCAGGGGGCAGGACCGGGGAGCTGTTTTTT,CASTQRRGAAGGRTGELFF
TRBV10-3,TRBJ2-7,TRBD1,few,TGTGCCATCAGTTGGGGACAGGGGGCGAACGAGCAGTACTTC,CAISWGQGANEQYF
TRBV5-1,TRBJ1-1,NA,few,TGCGCCAGCAGCTCTGGGCGGCAGGGCTACACTGAAGCTTTCTTT,CASSSGRQGYTEAFF
TRBV6-1,TRBJ2-7,NA,NA,TGTGCCAGCAGTGAGAGGGCAGCTTCCTACGAGCAGTACTTC,CASSERAASYEQYF
TRBV19,TRBJ1-5,TRBD1,NA,TGTGCCAGTAGTACCGACAGGGTTGGACATCAGCCCCAGCATTTT,CASSTDRVGHQPQHF
TRBV2,TRBJ2-3,NA,NA,TGTGCTACGCGACTCGAATCAGATACGCAGTATTTT,CATRLESDTQYF
TRBV7-9,TRBJ1-1,NA,NA,TGTGCCAGCAGTATTCAATCAGGGACTGAAGCTTTCTTT,CASSIQSGTEAFF
TRBV3-1/TRBV3-2,TRBJ1-2,NA,NA,TGTGCCAGCAGCCAGTTGGACACCAACTATGGCTACACCTTC,CASSQLDTNYGYTF
TRBV12-3/TRBV12-4,TRBJ1-1,TRBD1,NA,TGTGCCAGCAGTTTTTCAGGGGGCAGGGCTTTCTTT,CASSFSGGRAFF
TRBV10-3,TRBJ1-3,TRBD1,NA,TGTGCCATCAGTGAGTCAAGAGGGGGCTCAGGAAACACCATATATTTT,CAISESRGGSGNTIYF
TRBV10-1,TRBJ1-1,NA,NA,TGCGCCAGCAGTGACCAGTCGAACACTGAAGCTTTCTTT,CASSDQSNTEAFF
TRBV7-8,TRBJ1-1,NA,NA,TGTGCCAGCAGCTCCGTTCCCTATCGGGGGGGGACTGAAGCTTTCTTT,CASSSVPYRGGTEAFF
TRBV29-1,TRBJ2-1,NA,NA,TGCAGCGTTGAACCTGCGGGGGCCGCCTACAATGAGCAGTTCTTC,CSVEPAGAAYNEQFF
TRBV6-1,TRBJ2-7,TRBD2,NA,TGTGCCAGCAGTGATAGCGGGAGGGGAGACGAGCAGTACTTC,CASSDSGRGDEQYF
TRBV7-8,TRBJ2-3,NA,NA,TGTGCCAGCAGCTTGGAGGGGTTGGCGGATACGCAGTATTTT,CASSLEGLADTQYF
TRBV5-1,TRBJ2-3,TRBD2,NA,TGCGCCAGCAGCTACGGAGGTCTAGCGGGTGATACTAGCACAGATACGCAGTATTTT,CASSYGGLAGDTSTDTQYF
TRBV11-2,TRBJ2-1,NA,NA,TGTGCCACGGGAAGGTACAATGAGCAGTTCTTC,CATGRYNEQFF